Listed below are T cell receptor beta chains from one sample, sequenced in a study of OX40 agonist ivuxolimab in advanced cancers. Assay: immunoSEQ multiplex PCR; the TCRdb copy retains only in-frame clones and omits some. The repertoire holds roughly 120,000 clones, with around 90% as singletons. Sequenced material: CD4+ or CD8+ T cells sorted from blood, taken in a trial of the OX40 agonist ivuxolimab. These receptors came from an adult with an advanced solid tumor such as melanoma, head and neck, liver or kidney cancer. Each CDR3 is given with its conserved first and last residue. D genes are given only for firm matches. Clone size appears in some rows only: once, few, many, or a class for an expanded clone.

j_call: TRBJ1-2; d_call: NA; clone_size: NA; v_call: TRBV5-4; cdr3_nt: TGTGCCAGCAGCTTGGAAGCAGTAGCGGCGGGCTACACCTTC; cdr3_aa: CASSLEAVAAGYTF
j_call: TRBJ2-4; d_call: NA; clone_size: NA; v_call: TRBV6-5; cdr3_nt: TGTGCCAGCAGTTCGGGACCCTCAGCCAAAAACATTCAGTACTTC; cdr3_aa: CASSSGPSAKNIQYF
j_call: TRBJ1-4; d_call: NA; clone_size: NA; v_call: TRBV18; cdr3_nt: TGTGCCAGCTCACCACGGGAGACAACTAATGAAAAACTGTTTTTT; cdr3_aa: CASSPRETTNEKLFF
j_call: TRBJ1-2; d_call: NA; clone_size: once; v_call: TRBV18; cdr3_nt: TGTGCCAGCTCACTAGGGGAAAACTATGGCTACACCTTC; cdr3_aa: CASSLGENYGYTF
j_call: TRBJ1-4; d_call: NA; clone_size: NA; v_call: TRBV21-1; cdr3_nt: TGTGCCAGCAGCAAAGCGGAGACAGCTAATGAAAAACTGTTTTTT; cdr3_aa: CASSKAETANEKLFF
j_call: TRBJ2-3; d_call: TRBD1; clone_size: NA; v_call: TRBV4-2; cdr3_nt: TGTGCCAGCAGCTCACGACAGGGGGCACAGGGAGATACGCAGTATTTT; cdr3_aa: CASSSRQGAQGDTQYF
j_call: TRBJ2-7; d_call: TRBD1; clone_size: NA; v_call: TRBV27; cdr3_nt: TGTGCCAGCAGATATCGGGGACAGGCAGCATACGAGCAGTACTTC; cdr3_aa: CASRYRGQAAYEQYF
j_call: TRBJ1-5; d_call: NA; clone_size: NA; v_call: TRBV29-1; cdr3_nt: TGCAGCGCCCCGGACAGTGATCCCGATCAGCCCCAGCATTTT; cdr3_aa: CSAPDSDPDQPQHF
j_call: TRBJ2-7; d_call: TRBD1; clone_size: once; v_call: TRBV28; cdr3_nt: TGTGCCAGCAGTTACCCGGGACAGGGAACCGAGCAGTACTTC; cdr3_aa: CASSYPGQGTEQYF
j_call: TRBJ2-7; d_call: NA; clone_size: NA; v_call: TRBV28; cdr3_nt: TGTGCCAGCAAGGACCGTTCAAGAGTCCCGGAGCAGTACTTC; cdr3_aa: CASKDRSRVPEQYF
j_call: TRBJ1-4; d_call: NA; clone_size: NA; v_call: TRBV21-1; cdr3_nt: TGTGCCAGCAGCAATAGCCGGAGGGTCACTGAAAAACTGTTTTTT; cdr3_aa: CASSNSRRVTEKLFF
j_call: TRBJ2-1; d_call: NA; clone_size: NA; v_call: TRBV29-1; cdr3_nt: TGCAGCGTTCTGGAACCAACGACCTACAATGAGCAGTTCTTC; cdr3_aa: CSVLEPTTYNEQFF
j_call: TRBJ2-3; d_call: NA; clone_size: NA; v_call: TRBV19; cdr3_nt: TGTGCCAGCTCCCGGAACGGACAGTCAAATACATACACAGCTACGCAGTATTTT; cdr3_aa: CASSRNGQSNTYTATQYF
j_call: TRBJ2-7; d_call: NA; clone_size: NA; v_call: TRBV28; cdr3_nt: TGTGCCAGCAGTCAGGGAGTGTGGTACGAGCAGTACTTC; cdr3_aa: CASSQGVWYEQYF
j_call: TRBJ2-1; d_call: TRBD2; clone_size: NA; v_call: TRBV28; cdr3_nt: TGTGCCAGCACTCAAATTGGGCTAGCGGGGGAGCAGTTCTTC; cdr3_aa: CASTQIGLAGEQFF
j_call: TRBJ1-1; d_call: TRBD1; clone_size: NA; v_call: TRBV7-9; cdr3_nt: TGTGCCAGCAGCCAACTCGGACAGGGCGCCACTGAAGCTTTCTTT; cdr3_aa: CASSQLGQGATEAFF
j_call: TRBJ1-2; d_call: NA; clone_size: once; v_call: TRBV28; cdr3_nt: TGTGCCAGCAGTTATTCAGGGTCACCTAACTATGGCTACACCTTC; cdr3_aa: CASSYSGSPNYGYTF
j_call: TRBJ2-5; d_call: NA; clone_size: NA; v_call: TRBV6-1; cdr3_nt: TGTGCCAGCAGTCGGGGACCCCGATACCAAGAGACCCAGTACTTC; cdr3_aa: CASSRGPRYQETQYF
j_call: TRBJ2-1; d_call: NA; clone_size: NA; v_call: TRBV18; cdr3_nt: TGTGCCAGCTCGCCAGAGAGGGATGAGCAGTTCTTC; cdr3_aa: CASSPERDEQFF
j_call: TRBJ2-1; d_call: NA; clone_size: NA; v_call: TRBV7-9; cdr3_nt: TGTGCCAGCAGCTTACAGGGGAGCTCCTACAATGAGCAGTTCTTC; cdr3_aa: CASSLQGSSYNEQFF
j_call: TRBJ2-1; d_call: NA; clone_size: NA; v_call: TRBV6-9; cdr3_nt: TGTGCCAGCAGTCTGAGCTACAATGAGCAGTTCTTC; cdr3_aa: CASSLSYNEQFF
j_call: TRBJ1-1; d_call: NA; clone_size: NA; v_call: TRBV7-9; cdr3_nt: TGTGCCAGCAGCTTAGGGACTGCCGGTGTTGAAGCTTTCTTT; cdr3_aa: CASSLGTAGVEAFF
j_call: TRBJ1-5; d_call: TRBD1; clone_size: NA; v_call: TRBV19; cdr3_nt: TGTGCCAGTATGGCCCCGGGACAGGGGAATCAGCCCCAGCATTTT; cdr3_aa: CASMAPGQGNQPQHF